This entry is about one T cell receptor beta chain. This entry belongs to a study of technical replicates of blood from several donors. Only in-frame clones appear in the TCRdb table, and some are missing; sequencing was by immunoSEQ multiplex PCR. The data hold 65,000 to 90,000 clones, with 91% observed a single time. The sequencing input was T cells isolated from PBMCs. The receptor comes from a human donor in good health.

CDR3 region: CASSQVAGDRGGYGYTF. The CDR3 DNA reads as TGCGCCAGCAGCCAAGTTGCCGGGGACAGGGGGGGGTATGGCTACACCTTC. The chain couples TRBV4-1 to TRBJ1-2; 11 bases agree with TRBD1. CDR1 is MGHRA and CDR2 is YSYEKL in the germline V gene. The CDR3 consists of 17 residues. The J segment lost 5 bases and the V segment lost 1 base, leaving 9 bases of the junction unmatched.